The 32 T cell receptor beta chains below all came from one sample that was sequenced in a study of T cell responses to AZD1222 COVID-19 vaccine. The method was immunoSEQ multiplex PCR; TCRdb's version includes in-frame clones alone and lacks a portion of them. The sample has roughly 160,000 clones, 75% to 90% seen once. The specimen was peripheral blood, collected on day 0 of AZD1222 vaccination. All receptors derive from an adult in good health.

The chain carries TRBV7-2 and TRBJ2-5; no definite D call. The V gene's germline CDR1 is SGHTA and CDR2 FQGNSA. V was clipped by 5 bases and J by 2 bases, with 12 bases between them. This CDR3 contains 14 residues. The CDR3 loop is CASSPSFAQETQYF. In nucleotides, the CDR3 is TGTGCCAGCAGCCCAAGTTTCGCTCAAGAGACCCAGTACTTC.

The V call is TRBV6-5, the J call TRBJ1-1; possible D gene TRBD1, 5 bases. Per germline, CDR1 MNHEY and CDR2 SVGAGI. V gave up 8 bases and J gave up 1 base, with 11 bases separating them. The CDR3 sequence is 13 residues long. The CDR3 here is CASSNTGNTEAFF. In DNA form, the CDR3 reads TGTGCCAGCTCGAACACAGGGAACACTGAAGCTTTCTTT.

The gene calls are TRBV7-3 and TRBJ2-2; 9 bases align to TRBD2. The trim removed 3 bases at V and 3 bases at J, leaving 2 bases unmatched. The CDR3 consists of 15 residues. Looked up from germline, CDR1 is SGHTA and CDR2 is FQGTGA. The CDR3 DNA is TGTGCCAGCAGCTTTAGCGGGGGAGACACCGGGGAGCTGTTTTTT. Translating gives CASSFSGGDTGELFF.

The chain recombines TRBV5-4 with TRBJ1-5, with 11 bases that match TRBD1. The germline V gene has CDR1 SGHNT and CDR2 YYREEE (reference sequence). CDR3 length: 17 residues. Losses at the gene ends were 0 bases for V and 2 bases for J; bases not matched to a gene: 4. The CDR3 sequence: CASSLGTGGAGNQPQHF. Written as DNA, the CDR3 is TGTGCCAGCAGCTTGGGGACAGGGGGCGCGGGCAATCAGCCCCAGCATTTT. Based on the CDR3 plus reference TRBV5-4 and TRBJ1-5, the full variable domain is ETGVTQSPTHLIKTRGQQVTLRCSSQSGHNTVSWYQQALGQGPQFIFQYYREEENGRGNFPPRFSGLQFPNYSSELNVNALELDDSALYLCASSLGTGGAGNQPQHFGDGTRLSIL.

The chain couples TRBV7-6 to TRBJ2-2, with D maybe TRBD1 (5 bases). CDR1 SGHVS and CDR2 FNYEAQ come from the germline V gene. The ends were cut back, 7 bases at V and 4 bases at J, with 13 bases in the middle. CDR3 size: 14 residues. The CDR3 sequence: CASTDSLTTGELFF. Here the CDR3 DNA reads TGTGCCAGCACCGACAGCTTGACCACCGGGGAGCTGTTTTTT.

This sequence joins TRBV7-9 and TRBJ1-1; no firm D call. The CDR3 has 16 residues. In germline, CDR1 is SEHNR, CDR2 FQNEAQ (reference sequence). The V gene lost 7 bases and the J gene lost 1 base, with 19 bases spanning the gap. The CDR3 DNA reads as TGTGCCAGCAACGACCCGAGAGGGCTGAAGAACACTGAAGCTTTCTTT. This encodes CASNDPRGLKNTEAFF.

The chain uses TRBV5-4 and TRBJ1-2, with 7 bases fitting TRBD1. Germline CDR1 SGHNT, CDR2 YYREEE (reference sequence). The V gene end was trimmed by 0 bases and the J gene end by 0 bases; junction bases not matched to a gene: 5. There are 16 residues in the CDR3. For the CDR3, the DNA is TGTGCCAGCAGCTTGGCGGGGACAGCTACTAACTATGGCTACACCTTC. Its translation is CASSLAGTATNYGYTF.

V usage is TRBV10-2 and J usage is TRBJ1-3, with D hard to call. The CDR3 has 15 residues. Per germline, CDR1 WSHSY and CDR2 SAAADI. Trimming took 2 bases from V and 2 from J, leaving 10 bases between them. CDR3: CASSEGGIAGNTIYF. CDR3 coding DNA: TGCGCCAGCAGTGAGGGAGGAATCGCTGGAAACACCATATATTTT.

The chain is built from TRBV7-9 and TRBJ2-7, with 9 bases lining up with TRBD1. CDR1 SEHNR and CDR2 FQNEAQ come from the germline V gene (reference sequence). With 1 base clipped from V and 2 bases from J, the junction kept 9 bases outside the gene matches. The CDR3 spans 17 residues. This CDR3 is CASSLVPGQGRTYEQYF. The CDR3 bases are TGTGCCAGCAGCTTAGTTCCGGGACAGGGAAGGACCTACGAGCAGTACTTC.

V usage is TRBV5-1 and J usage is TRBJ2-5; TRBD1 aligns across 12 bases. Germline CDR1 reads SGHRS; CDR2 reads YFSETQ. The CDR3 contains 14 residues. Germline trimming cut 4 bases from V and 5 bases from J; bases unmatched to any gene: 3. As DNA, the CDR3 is TGCGCCAGCAGCCAGGGACAGGGGGCCGAGACCCAGTACTTC. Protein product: CASSQGQGAETQYF.

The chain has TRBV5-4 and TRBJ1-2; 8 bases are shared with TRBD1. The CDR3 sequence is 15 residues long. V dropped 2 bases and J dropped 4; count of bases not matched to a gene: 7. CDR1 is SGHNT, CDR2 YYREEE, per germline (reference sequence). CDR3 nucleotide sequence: TGTGCCAGCAGCTTAGGGACAGGCCGGGGCTATGGCTACACCTTC. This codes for CASSLGTGRGYGYTF.

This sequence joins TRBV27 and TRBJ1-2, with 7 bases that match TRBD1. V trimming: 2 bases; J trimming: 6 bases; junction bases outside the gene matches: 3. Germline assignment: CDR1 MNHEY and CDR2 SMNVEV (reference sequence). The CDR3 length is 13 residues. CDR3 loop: CASSLQGGHGYTF. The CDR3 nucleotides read TGTGCCAGCAGTTTACAAGGGGGCCATGGCTACACCTTC.

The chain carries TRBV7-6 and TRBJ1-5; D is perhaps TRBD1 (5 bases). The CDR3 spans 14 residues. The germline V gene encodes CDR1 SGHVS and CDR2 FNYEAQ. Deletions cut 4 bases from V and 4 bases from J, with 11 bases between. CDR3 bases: TGTGCCAGCAGCTGGGGCGGGGAGAATCAGCCCCAGCATTTT. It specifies CASSWGGENQPQHF.

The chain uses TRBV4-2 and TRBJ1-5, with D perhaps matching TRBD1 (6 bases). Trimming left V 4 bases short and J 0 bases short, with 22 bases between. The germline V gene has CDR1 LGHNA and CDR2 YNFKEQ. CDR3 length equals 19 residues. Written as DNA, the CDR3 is TGTGCCAGCAGCCGTTTAGTTGGGGGGCCGGGGTATAGCAATCAGCCCCAGCATTTT. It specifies CASSRLVGGPGYSNQPQHF.

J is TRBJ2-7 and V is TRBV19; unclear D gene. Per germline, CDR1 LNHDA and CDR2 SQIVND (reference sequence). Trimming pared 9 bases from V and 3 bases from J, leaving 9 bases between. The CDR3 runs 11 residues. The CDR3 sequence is CASASSYEQYF. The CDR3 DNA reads TGTGCCAGCGCCTCAAGCTACGAGCAGTACTTC.

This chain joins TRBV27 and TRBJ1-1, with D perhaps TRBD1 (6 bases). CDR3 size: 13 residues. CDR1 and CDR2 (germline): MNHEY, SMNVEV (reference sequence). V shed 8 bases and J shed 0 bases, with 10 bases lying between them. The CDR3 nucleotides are TGTGCCAGCCACGACAGGATGAACACTGAAGCTTTCTTT. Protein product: CASHDRMNTEAFF.

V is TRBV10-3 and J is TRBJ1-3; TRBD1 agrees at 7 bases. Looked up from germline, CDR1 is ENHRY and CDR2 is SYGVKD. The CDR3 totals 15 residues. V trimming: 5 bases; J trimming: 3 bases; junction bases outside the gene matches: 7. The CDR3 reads CAISQGVNYGNTIYF. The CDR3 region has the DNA TGTGCCATCAGTCAGGGGGTTAACTATGGAAACACCATATATTTT.

This chain's CDR3 is CASSDLFITEAFF. The CDR3 DNA is TGTGCCAGCAGTGATTTGTTTATCACTGAAGCTTTCTTT. The chain uses TRBV2 and TRBJ1-1; D is uncertain. The V end lost 3 bases, the J end lost 4 bases, and 9 bases lay between the germline ends. The CDR3 has 13 amino acids. CDR1 and CDR2 (germline): SNHLY, FYNNEI.

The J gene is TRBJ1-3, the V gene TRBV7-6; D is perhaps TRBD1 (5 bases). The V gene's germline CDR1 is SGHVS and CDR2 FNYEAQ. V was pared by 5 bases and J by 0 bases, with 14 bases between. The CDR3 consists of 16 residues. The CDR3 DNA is TGTGCCAGCAGCCCGTGGGTGGACAACTCTGGAAACACCATATATTTT. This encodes CASSPWVDNSGNTIYF.

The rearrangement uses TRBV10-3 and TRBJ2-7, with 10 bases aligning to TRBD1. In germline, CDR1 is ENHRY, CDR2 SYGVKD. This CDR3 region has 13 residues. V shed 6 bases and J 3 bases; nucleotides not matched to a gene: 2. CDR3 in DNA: TGTGCCATCAGAGACAGGGGGCTCTACGAGCAGTACTTC. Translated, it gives CAIRDRGLYEQYF.

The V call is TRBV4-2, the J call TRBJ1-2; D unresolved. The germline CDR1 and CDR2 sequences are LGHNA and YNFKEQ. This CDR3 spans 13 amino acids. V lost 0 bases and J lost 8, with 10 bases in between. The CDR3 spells CASSQDNIPGYTF. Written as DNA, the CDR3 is TGTGCCAGCAGCCAAGATAACATTCCGGGCTACACCTTC.

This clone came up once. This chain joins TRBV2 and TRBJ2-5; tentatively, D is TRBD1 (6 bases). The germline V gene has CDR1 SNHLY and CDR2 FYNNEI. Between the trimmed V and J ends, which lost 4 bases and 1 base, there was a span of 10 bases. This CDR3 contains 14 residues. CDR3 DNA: TGTGCCAGCAGTGTGACGGACAGCCAAGAGACCCAGTACTTC. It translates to CASSVTDSQETQYF. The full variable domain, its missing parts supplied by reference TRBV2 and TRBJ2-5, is EPEVTQTPSHQVTQMGQEVILRCVPISNHLYFYWYRQILGQKVEFLVSFYNNEISEKSEIFDDQFSVERPDGSNFTLKIRSTKLEDSAMYFCASSVTDSQETQYFGPGTRLLVL.

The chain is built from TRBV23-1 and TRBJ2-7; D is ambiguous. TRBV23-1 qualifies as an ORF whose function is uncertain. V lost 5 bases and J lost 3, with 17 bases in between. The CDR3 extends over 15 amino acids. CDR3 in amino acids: CASSNSFGRSYEQYF. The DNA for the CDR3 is TGCGCCAGCAGTAATAGCTTCGGACGGAGCTACGAGCAGTACTTC.

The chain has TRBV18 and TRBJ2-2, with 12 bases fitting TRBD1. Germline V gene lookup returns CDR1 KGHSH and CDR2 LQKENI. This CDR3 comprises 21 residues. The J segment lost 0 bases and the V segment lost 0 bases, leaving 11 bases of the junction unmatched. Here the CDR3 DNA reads TGTGCCAGCTCACCACCTTCAAGCGGGACAGGGGGCTTATCGAACACCGGGGAGCTGTTTTTT. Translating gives CASSPPSSGTGGLSNTGELFF.

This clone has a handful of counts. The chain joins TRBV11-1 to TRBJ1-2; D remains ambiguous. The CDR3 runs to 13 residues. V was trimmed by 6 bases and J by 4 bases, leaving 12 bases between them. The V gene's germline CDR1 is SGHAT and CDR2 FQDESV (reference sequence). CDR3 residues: CASSQPGIYGYTF. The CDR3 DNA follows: TGTGCCAGCAGTCAACCCGGTATCTATGGCTACACCTTC.

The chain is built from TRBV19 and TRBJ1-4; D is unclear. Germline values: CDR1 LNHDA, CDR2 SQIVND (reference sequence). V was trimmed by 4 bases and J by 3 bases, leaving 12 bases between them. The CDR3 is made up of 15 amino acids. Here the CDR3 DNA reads TGTGCCAGTAGTAGAAGGCACAGTTCTAATGAAAAACTGTTTTTT. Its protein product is CASSRRHSSNEKLFF.

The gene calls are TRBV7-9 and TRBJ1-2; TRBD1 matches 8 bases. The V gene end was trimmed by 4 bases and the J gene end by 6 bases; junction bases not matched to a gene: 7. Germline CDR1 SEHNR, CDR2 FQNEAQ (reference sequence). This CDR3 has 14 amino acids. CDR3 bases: TGTGCCAGCAGCTCGACAGGGGATCTCGATGGCTACACCTTC. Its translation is CASSSTGDLDGYTF.

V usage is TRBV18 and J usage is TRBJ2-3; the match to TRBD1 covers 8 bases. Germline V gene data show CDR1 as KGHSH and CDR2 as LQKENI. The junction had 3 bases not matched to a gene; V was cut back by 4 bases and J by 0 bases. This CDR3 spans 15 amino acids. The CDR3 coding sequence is TGTGCCAGCTCACAAAGACAGGGGAGCACAGATACGCAGTATTTT. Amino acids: CASSQRQGSTDTQYF.

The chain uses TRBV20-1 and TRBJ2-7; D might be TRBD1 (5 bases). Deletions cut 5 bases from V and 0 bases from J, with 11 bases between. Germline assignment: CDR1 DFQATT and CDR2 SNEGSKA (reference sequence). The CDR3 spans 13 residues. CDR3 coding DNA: TGCAGTGCTGGTGGGGCCCGCTCCTACGAGCAGTACTTC. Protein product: CSAGGARSYEQYF.

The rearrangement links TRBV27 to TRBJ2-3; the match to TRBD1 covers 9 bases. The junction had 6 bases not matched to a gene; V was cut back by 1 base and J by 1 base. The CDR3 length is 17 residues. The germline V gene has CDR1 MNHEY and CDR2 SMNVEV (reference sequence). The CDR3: CASSLWGGQGGTDTQYF. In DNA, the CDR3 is TGTGCCAGCAGTTTATGGGGGGGACAGGGAGGCACAGATACGCAGTATTTT.

The CDR3 DNA reads as TGCGCCAGCAGCCAAGAAGGGTGGAACACTGAAGCTTTCTTT. Protein sequence: CASSQEGWNTEAFF. V and J are TRBV4-1 and TRBJ1-1, with D unclear. V was trimmed by 0 bases and J by 1 base, leaving 6 bases between them. This CDR3 contains 14 residues. Germline values: CDR1 MGHRA, CDR2 YSYEKL.

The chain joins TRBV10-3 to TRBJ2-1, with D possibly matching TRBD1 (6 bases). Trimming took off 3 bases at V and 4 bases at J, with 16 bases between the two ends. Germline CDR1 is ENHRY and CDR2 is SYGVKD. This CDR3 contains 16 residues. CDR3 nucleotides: TGTGCCATCAGTGACACCGGGACACAGGAATACAATGAGCAGTTCTTC. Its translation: CAISDTGTQEYNEQFF.